Sequencing of this T cell receptor beta chain was carried out in a study of T cells after yellow fever vaccination. This clonotype was detected a few times. Its antigen is undetermined. Per germline, CDR1 MNHEY and CDR2 SMNVEV (reference sequence). This CDR3 region has 15 residues. V was trimmed by 4 bases and J by 1 base, leaving 13 bases between them. The 5'RACE template-switching step produced TCR cDNA and added a universal primer site and UMIs. MiXCR, run by TCRdb on the 5' RACE reads, gives a single entry per CDR3 protein. This table holds 500,000 to 700,000 distinct CDR3 sequences, less than 20% found once. Study conclusions and caveats: A small share of clonotypes appeared in both CD4 and CD8 compartments. The secondary response peaked faster, at day 5 versus 15, but was weaker. Detected again after the booster were most primary-vaccination clones, at about 96% CD4 and 80% to 90% CD8.

The starting material was PBMCs, obtained 15 days after the yellow fever booster vaccination. This receptor was identified in a man younger than 45 who received the YFV17D yellow fever vaccine. V usage is TRBV27 and J usage is TRBJ1-1; D uncertain. Written as DNA, the CDR3 is TGTGCCAGCAGTTCCCCGGGCCTCGGGAACACTGAAGCTTTCTTT. Protein: CASSSPGLGNTEAFF.